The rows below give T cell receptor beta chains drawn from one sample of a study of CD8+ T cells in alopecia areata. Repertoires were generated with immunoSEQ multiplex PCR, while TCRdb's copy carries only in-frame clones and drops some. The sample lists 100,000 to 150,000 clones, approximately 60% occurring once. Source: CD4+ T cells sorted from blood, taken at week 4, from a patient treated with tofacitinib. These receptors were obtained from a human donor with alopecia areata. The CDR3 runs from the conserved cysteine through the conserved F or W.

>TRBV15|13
CATSRGITYEQYF
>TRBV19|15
CASRGADANTGELFF
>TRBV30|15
CAWSVLDRETYEQYF
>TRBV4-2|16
CASSQELVYSNQPQHF
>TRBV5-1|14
CASKRGSGDTEQFF
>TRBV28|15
CASSPRSGGRQPQHF
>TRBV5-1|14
CASSQDTGGREQYF
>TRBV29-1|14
CSDHRDRYTDTQYF
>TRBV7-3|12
CASSSDGISQYF
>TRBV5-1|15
CASSLTGREDTEAFF
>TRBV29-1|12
CSVVSRQETQYF
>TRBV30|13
CAWSLLVQETQYF
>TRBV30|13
CAWSVQGLYGYTF
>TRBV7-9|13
CASSLGQSNEQFF
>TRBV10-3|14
CAASTAGQPYEQYF
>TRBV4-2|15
CASSQDASAPYEQYF
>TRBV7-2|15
CASSWSGGANNEQFF
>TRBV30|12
CAWDTGSGEQFF
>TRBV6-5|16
CASSYEQGNRANVLTF
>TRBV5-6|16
CASSLVTSGYTDTQYF
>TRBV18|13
CASSNSREGEQYF
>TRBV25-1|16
CASSESTTRTYNEQFF
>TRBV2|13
CASRTGGTDTQYF
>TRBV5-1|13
CASSTDRDYGYTF
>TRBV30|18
CAWTPWGLADVEKNIQYF
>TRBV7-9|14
CASYKASVYNEQFF
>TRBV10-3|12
CAISESSYEQYF
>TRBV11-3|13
CASSAYRDTEAFF
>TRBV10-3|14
CAIKSGGLYNEQFF
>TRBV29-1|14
CSVEGGQGVNEQFF
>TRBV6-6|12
CASSYSDYEQYF
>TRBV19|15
CASSTSATSYNEQFF
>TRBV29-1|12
CSVERDIDGYTF
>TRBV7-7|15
CASSWGPTNTGELFF
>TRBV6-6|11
CASSTRETQYF
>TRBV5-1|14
CASSAASGSETQYF
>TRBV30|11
CAWKREETQYF
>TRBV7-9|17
CASSPMGGDRHRAEAFF
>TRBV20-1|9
CSAPTTQYF
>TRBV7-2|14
CASSRGATGETQYF
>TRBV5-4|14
CASSFYPQGSEAFF
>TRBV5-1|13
CASSGRTGYEQYF
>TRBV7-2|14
CASSSTGLAYEQYF